The 30 T cell receptor beta chains listed next were all sequenced from one sample in a study of human T cells and chemical hapten exposure. Time point meaning: patch test 2, 6 weeks after DPC sensitization. Stated treatment: therapeutic diphenylcyclopropenone sensitization with weekly scalp DPC. Each CDR3 protein gets one entry after TCRdb re-called the RACE reads with MiXCR. The sample yields about 140,000 distinct CDR3 sequences, about 12% seen once. The sequences come from whole blood, collected in connection with sensitization to the hapten diphenylcyclopropenone (DPC). Receptors originate from a woman aged 45-65 years with alopecia areata. Some clones in this sample may be carry-over from other donors' samples.

The chain couples TRBV29-1 to TRBJ2-7; unclear D gene. Per germline, CDR1 SQVTM and CDR2 ANQGSEA. The CDR3 is made up of 12 amino acids. V lost 5 bases to trimming and J lost 3 bases, with 11 bases between them. The CDR3 DNA is TGCAGCGTTTTGGGCTATAACTACGAGCAGTACTTC. It yields the protein CSVLGYNYEQYF.

This clonotype was counted only a few times. This chain links TRBV9 with TRBJ1-4; TRBD1 matches at 9 bases. The CDR3 runs 17 residues. Germline V gene sequence: CDR1 SGDLS, CDR2 YYNGEE. With 3 bases clipped from V and 3 bases from J, the junction kept 9 bases outside the gene matches. CDR3 DNA: TGTGCCAGCAGCGCGACCCCTAGGACAGGGGCTAATGAAAAACTGTTTTTT. It codes for CASSATPRTGANEKLFF.

At least ten counts were recorded for this clonotype. The genes are TRBV7-2 and TRBJ2-2; D call uncertain. This CDR3 is built from 15 residues. V was cut by 1 base and J by 2 bases, with 8 bases left in between. Germline CDR1 and CDR2: SGHTA and FQGNSA. The chain's CDR3 is CASSLVAVNTGELFF. CDR3 sequence (DNA): TGTGCCAGCAGCTTAGTGGCGGTTAACACCGGGGAGCTGTTTTTT.

Here the CDR3 reads CASSSQVSDEQFF. In DNA, the CDR3 is TGCGCCAGCAGCTCACAGGTTAGCGATGAGCAGTTCTTC. The chain joins TRBV5-1 to TRBJ2-1, with D tentatively TRBD1 or TRBD2 (5 bases each). Germline V lookup: CDR1 SGHRS, CDR2 YFSETQ. V was trimmed by 3 bases and J by 8 bases, leaving 12 bases between them. The CDR3 runs to 13 residues.

The chain couples TRBV24-1 to TRBJ2-5; D unclear. Germline assignment: CDR1 KGHDR and CDR2 SFDVKD. The CDR3 has 14 amino acids. Trimming pared 3 bases from V and 4 bases from J, leaving 11 bases between. CDR3 sequence: CATSDPRPGETQYF. CDR3 nucleotide sequence: TGTGCCACCAGTGATCCAAGGCCGGGAGAGACCCAGTACTTC.

This clonotype appeared many times. The chain joins TRBV11-3 to TRBJ2-1, with 12 positions matching TRBD2. The CDR3 extends over 22 amino acids. Germline lookup yields CDR1 SGHNT and CDR2 YENEEA. Trimming removed 3 bases from V and 8 bases from J; junction bases left unmatched: 26. CDR3 sequence (DNA): TGTGCCAGCAGCTTCGCCGGACGCGGAACTAGCGGGAGGACCCAGGGCTCGGATGAGCAGTTCTTC. This translates into CASSFAGRGTSGRTQGSDEQFF.

This sequence joins TRBV30 and TRBJ2-5; D may match TRBD1 or TRBD2 (7 bases each). The CDR3 consists of 13 residues. CDR1 and CDR2 from the germline V gene are GTSNPN and SVGIG (reference sequence). V lost 1 base to trimming and J lost 5 bases, with 11 bases between them. DNA of the CDR3: TGTGCCTGGAGTGGGGGAGGGGGCGAGACCCAGTACTTC. It is translated as CAWSGGGGETQYF.

The chain couples TRBV6-2 or TRBV6-3 to TRBJ2-7; either TRBD1 or TRBD2 may fit D (6 bases each). Trimming stripped 7 bases from V and 6 bases from J, with 13 bases between. The CDR3 extends over 12 amino acids. CDR1 is MNHEY, CDR2 SVGEGT, per germline. The CDR3 region is CASTKGGGEQYF. DNA for the CDR3: TGTGCCAGCACCAAAGGGGGAGGCGAGCAGTACTTC.

The chain couples TRBV7-9 to TRBJ1-5, with D tentatively TRBD1 (6 bases). V lost 5 bases and J 8 bases, leaving 10 bases between the germline ends. CDR1 is SEHNR, CDR2 FQNEAQ, per germline (reference sequence). This CDR3 contains 12 residues. Here the CDR3 DNA reads TGTGCCAGCAGCCAATCAGGGGAGCCCCAGCATTTT. It specifies CASSQSGEPQHF.

The chain links TRBV27 to TRBJ2-3; no clear D gene. The CDR3 is made up of 12 amino acids. V was shortened by 10 bases and J by 1 base, with 9 bases between the two germline ends. Germline assignment: CDR1 MNHEY and CDR2 SMNVEV (reference sequence). CDR3 region: CATRRGTDTQYF. Here the CDR3 DNA reads TGTGCCACCCGGCGCGGCACAGATACGCAGTATTTT.

In this sample, this clonotype turned up many times. V gene TRBV11-2 combines with J gene TRBJ2-2; 15 bases are shared with TRBD2. J gave up 4 bases and V 4 bases, and 1 base lay outside the gene matches. The CDR3 runs 16 residues. Germline V gene sequence: CDR1 SGHAT, CDR2 FQNNGV. The DNA of the CDR3 is TGTGCCAGCAGCTGGGGACTAGCGGGAGGCACCGGGGAGCTGTTTTTT. Its protein is CASSWGLAGGTGELFF.

There are a few counts of this clonotype. The J gene is TRBJ2-7, the V gene TRBV23-1, with 10 bases matching TRBD1. TRBV23-1 is an ORF; its function is uncertain. The ends lost 6 bases at V and 5 bases at J; junction bases unmatched: 7. There are 14 residues in the CDR3. CDR3 sequence (DNA): TGCGCCAGCAGACTGGACAGGGGGGCCCACGAGCAGTACTTC. Translating it yields CASRLDRGAHEQYF.

Only a few counts were recorded for this clonotype. CDR3 sequence: CSVETGLAGVGEQFF. In nucleotides, the CDR3 is TGCAGCGTTGAGACGGGACTAGCGGGAGTAGGTGAGCAGTTCTTC. The chain joins TRBV29-1 to TRBJ2-1; 14 nucleotides match TRBD2. Looked up from germline, CDR1 is SQVTM and CDR2 is ANQGSEA. V trimming: 3 bases; J trimming: 9 bases; junction bases outside the gene matches: 7. The CDR3 is 15 residues long.

The chain uses TRBV24-1 and TRBJ2-1, with 12 bases matching TRBD1. The CDR3 runs to 15 residues. Germline V CDR1 and CDR2: KGHDR, SFDVKD. V shed 4 bases and J 10 bases; nucleotides not matched to a gene: 7. CDR3 protein: CATSDLGQGAGEQFF. In nucleotides, the CDR3 is TGTGCCACCAGTGACCTGGGACAGGGGGCAGGGGAGCAGTTCTTC.

The chain carries TRBV20-1 and TRBJ2-7, with D perhaps matching TRBD2 (6 bases). Germline V gene data show CDR1 as DFQATT and CDR2 as SNEGSKA (reference sequence). This CDR3 contains 14 residues. V was shortened by 0 bases and J by 2 bases, with 11 bases between the two germline ends. The CDR3 sequence: CSARDLRGTYEQYF. Written as DNA, the CDR3 is TGCAGTGCTAGAGATCTGCGGGGTACCTACGAGCAGTACTTC.

The V call is TRBV7-2, the J call TRBJ2-1; the D gene is possibly TRBD1 (5 bases). The V end lost 2 bases, the J end lost 2 bases, and 10 bases lay between the germline ends. This CDR3 contains 15 residues. Germline CDR1 SGHTA, CDR2 FQGNSA. The CDR3 nucleotides read TGTGCCAGCAGCTTAAGGGGTTATGCCTACAATGAGCAGTTCTTC. Translation gives CASSLRGYAYNEQFF.

V and J are TRBV6-8 and TRBJ1-2, with 8 bases identical to TRBD1. The ends lost 0 bases at V and 5 bases at J; junction bases unmatched: 5. The V gene's germline CDR1 is MNHGY and CDR2 SAAAGT. This CDR3 region has 15 residues. The CDR3 coding sequence is TGTGCCAGCAGTTACTCCACTCGGACAGGGTATGGCTACACCTTC. Translation: CASSYSTRTGYGYTF.

This clonotype was observed a few times. The J gene is TRBJ2-4, the V gene TRBV18, with D unresolved. Germline lookup yields CDR1 KGHSH and CDR2 LQKENI. The V end lost 3 bases, the J end lost 0 bases, and 6 bases lay between the germline ends. This CDR3 contains 14 residues. The CDR3 coding sequence is TGTGCCAGCTCACCGGCAATAGCCAAAAACATTCAGTACTTC. Translating gives CASSPAIAKNIQYF.

The chain recombines TRBV9 with TRBJ1-4; D not resolved. This CDR3 has 17 residues. V lost 0 bases, J lost 0 bases, and 12 bases lay in between. Per germline, CDR1 SGDLS and CDR2 YYNGEE. The CDR3 DNA reads as TGTGCCAGCAGCGTAGGTAGGACCCCTGCAACTAATGAAAAACTGTTTTTT. This gives the protein CASSVGRTPATNEKLFF.

The rearrangement joins TRBV21-1 to TRBJ2-1. TRBV21-1 is listed as a pseudogene. The CDR3 runs to 13 residues. CDR3 protein: CASSPPMNNEQFF. The DNA for the CDR3 is TGTGCCAGCAGCCCGCCGATGAACAATGAGCAGTTCTTC.

This clonotype was counted many times. The V call is TRBV12-3 or TRBV12-4, the J call TRBJ2-1; D may be TRBD2 (7 bases). The V end was cut by 4 bases, the J end by 3 bases, with 16 bases between. The CDR3 has 16 amino acids. Written as DNA, the CDR3 is TGTGCCAGCAGTTGGGATGGGGGGGCCGGCTACAATGAGCAGTTCTTC. This sequence encodes CASSWDGGAGYNEQFF.

CDR3 DNA: TGTGCCAGCATATCTAGCGGTAACACCGGGGAGCTGTTTTTT. Protein: CASISSGNTGELFF. This chain connects TRBV3-1 to TRBJ2-2; 7 bases map to TRBD2. Germline V gives CDR1 LGHDT, CDR2 YNNKEL (reference sequence). The CDR3 is 14 residues long. J lost 2 bases, V lost 7 bases, and 4 bases had no gene match.

The chain couples TRBV5-1 to TRBJ1-1; D is undetermined. Deletions cut 4 bases from V and 3 bases from J, with 13 bases between. The CDR3 length is 14 residues. CDR1 is SGHRS, CDR2 YFSETQ, per germline. CDR3 nucleotides: TGCGCCAGCAGCGCCGCGGGGTCCCACACTGAAGCTTTCTTT. Translated: CASSAAGSHTEAFF.

A few counts support this clonotype. The rearrangement joins TRBV18 to TRBJ2-6; 9 nucleotides agree with TRBD1. The CDR3 is made up of 19 amino acids. The V gene end was trimmed by 4 bases and the J gene end by 0 bases; junction bases not matched to a gene: 10. Germline assignment: CDR1 KGHSH and CDR2 LQKENI. This CDR3 is CASSQPGTGLFSGANVLTF. The CDR3 DNA sequence: TGTGCCAGCTCACAACCTGGGACAGGGCTTTTCTCTGGGGCCAACGTCCTGACTTTC.

This clonotype was counted only a few times. This chain joins TRBV5-1 and TRBJ2-3; 10 bases align to TRBD2. Germline assignment: CDR1 SGHRS and CDR2 YFSETQ. There are 19 residues in the CDR3. V trimming: 0 bases; J trimming: 5 bases; junction bases outside the gene matches: 15. In DNA, the CDR3 is TGCGCCAGCAGCTTGGCCCTTGGTAGCGGGAGGCTCGGGGGAGATACGCAGTATTTT. Its protein is CASSLALGSGRLGGDTQYF.

This clonotype has ten or more counts. This chain joins TRBV2 and TRBJ2-3; the match to TRBD1 covers 7 bases. Germline lookup yields CDR1 SNHLY and CDR2 FYNNEI. J lost 4 bases, V lost 9 bases, and 10 bases had no gene match. This CDR3 has 14 residues. The CDR3: CASWETGIADTQYF. The CDR3 DNA is TGTGCCAGTTGGGAGACAGGGATCGCAGATACGCAGTATTTT.

Only a few counts were recorded for this clonotype. V and J are TRBV2 and TRBJ2-6; perhaps TRBD2 as D (5 bases). Germline V lookup: CDR1 SNHLY, CDR2 FYNNEI. The V gene lost 6 bases and the J gene lost 0 bases, with 9 bases spanning the gap. The length of the CDR3 is 15 residues. CDR3 in amino acids: CASSPRDSGANVLTF. CDR3 DNA: TGTGCCAGCAGCCCCCGGGACTCTGGGGCCAACGTCCTGACTTTC.

This clonotype was counted only a few times. The genes are TRBV20-1 and TRBJ1-1; D is perhaps TRBD1 (5 bases). Germline assignment: CDR1 DFQATT and CDR2 SNEGSKA (reference sequence). V was clipped by 4 bases and J by 10 bases, with 16 bases between them. The length of the CDR3 is 12 residues. The CDR3 DNA sequence: TGCAGTGCTAACTGGGGGGGGAGTAGAGCTTTCTTT. Translated: CSANWGGSRAFF.

The chain is built from TRBV7-2 and TRBJ1-2; a possible D gene is TRBD1 (6 bases). Germline V lookup: CDR1 SGHTA, CDR2 FQGNSA. The CDR3 sequence is 15 residues long. V lost 1 base to trimming and J lost 6 bases, with 15 bases between them. CDR3 amino acids: CASSLEARTENGYTF. CDR3 nucleotide sequence: TGTGCCAGCAGCTTAGAAGCACGGACAGAAAATGGCTACACCTTC.

There are many counts of this clonotype. The chain is built from TRBV5-4 and TRBJ2-3, with D maybe TRBD1 (6 bases). CDR1 is SGHNT and CDR2 is YYREEE in the germline V gene (reference sequence). V lost 5 bases, J lost 1 base, and 14 bases lay in between. The CDR3 has 15 amino acids. In DNA, the CDR3 is TGTGCCAGCAGACCAGGGGATGGAGGCACAGATACGCAGTATTTT. It yields the protein CASRPGDGGTDTQYF.